This T cell receptor (beta chain) is drawn from a study of cytomegalovirus exposure and HLA in healthy donors. This CDR3 comprises 15 residues. The ends lost 4 bases at V and 5 bases at J; junction bases unmatched: 9. Germline V gives CDR1 LGHNA, CDR2 YNFKEQ. This clone showed up just a few times. Its antigen is unknown. Primers included in the PCR were 60 Vbeta and 13 Jbeta primers. Method: immunoSEQ multiplex PCR; TCRdb's copy keeps in-frame clones and lacks some. There are approximately 100,000 clones in the sample; more than 65% occur only once, and under 5% lies in the top ten. Study-level results: Common viral pathogens seemed to be connected with several of the most significant clusters, according to a later analysis. Researchers reported in a later analysis that a missense DCLRE1C variant was tied to TCR beta V- and J-gene trimming. Cytomegalovirus-associated TCR beta chains were listed, numbering some 180. Later analysis showed most CMV-associated TCR beta chains appearing HLA-restricted.

The source of this sequence is a woman aged 45-59 years in good health and CMV-seropositive. Sequenced sample: PBMCs. This chain links TRBV4-2 with TRBJ1-1, with TRBD1 matching over 8 bases. In nucleotides, the CDR3 is TGTGCCAGCAGCCCCTTCGGACAGGGAGGAACTGAAGCTTTCTTT. Translating it yields CASSPFGQGGTEAFF.